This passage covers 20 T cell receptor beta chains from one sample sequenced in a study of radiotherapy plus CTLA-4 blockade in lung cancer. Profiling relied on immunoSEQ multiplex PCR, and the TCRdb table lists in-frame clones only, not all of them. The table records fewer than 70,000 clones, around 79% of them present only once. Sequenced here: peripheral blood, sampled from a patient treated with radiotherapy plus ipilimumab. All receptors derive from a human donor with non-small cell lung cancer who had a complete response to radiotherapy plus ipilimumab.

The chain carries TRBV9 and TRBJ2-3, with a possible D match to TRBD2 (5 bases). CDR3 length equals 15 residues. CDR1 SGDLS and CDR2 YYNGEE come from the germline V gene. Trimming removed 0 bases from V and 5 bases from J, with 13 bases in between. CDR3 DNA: TGTGCCAGCAGCGTAGTAGTTAGCGATCGAGATACGCAGTATTTT. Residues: CASSVVVSDRDTQYF. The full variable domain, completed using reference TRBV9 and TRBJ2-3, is DSGVTQTPKHLITATGQRVTLRCSPRSGDLSVYWYQQSLDQGLQFLIQYYNGEERAKGNILERFSAQQFPDLHSELNLSSLELGDSALYFCASSVVVSDRDTQYFGPGTRLTVL.

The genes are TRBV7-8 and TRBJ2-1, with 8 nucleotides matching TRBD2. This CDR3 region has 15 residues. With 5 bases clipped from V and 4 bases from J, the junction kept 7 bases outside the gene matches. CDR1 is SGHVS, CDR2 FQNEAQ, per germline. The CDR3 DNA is TGTGCCAGCAGCCACAGCGGGAGACAATACAATGAGCAGTTCTTC. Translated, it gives CASSHSGRQYNEQFF.

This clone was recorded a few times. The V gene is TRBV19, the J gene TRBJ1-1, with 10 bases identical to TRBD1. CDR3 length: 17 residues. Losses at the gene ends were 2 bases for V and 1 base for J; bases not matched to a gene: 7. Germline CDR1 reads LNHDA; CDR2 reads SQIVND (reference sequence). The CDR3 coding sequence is TGTGCCAGTAGTATACGGGGACAGGGGAGGTCGAACACTGAAGCTTTCTTT. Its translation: CASSIRGQGRSNTEAFF. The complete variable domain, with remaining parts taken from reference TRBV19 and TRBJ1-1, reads DGGITQSPKYLFRKEGQNVTLSCEQNLNHDAMYWYRQDPGQGLRLIYYSQIVNDFQKGDIAEGYSVSREKKESFPLTVTSAQKNPTAFYLCASSIRGQGRSNTEAFFGQGTRLTVV.

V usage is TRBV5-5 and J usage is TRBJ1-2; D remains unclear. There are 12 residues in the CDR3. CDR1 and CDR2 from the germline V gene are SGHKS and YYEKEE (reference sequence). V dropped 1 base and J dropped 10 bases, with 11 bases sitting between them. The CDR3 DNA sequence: TGTGCCAGCAGCTTGCAAATAGGAGACTACACCTTC. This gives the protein CASSLQIGDYTF.

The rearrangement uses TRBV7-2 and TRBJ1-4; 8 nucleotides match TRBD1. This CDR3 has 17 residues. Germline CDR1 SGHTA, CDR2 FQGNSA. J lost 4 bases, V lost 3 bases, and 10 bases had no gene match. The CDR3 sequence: CASSFDSGGSINEKLFF. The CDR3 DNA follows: TGTGCCAGCAGCTTCGACTCAGGGGGCTCTATTAATGAAAAACTGTTTTTT.

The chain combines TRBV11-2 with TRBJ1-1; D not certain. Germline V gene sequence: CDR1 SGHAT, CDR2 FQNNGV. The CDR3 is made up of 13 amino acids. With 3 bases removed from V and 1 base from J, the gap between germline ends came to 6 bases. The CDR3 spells CASSFSGNTEAFF. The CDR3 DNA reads TGTGCCAGCAGCTTTTCCGGGAACACTGAAGCTTTCTTT.

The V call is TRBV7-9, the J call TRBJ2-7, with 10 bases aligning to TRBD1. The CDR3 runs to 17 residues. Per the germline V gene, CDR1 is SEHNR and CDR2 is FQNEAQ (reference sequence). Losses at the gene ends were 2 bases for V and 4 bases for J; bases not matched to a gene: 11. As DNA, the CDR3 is TGTGCCAGCAGCTTAATTCCGGGACAGGGGCCATCGTACGAGCAGTACTTC. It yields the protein CASSLIPGQGPSYEQYF.

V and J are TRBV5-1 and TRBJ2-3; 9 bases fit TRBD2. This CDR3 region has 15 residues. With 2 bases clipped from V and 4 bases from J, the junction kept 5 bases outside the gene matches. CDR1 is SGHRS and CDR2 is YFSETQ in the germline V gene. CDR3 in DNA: TGCGCCAGCAGCTTTAGCGGGAGCGAGTCAGATACGCAGTATTTT. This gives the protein CASSFSGSESDTQYF.

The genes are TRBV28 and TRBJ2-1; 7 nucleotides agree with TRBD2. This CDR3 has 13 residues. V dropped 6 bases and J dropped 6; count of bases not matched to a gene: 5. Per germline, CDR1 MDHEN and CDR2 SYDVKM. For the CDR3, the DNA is TGTGCCAGCAGCCTGACTAGCCGCAATGAGCAGTTCTTC. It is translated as CASSLTSRNEQFF. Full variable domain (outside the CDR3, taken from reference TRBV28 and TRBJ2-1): DVKVTQSSRYLVKRTGEKVFLECVQDMDHENMFWYRQDPGLGLRLIYFSYDVKMKEKGDIPEGYSVSREKKERFSLILESASTNQTSMYLCASSLTSRNEQFFGPGTRLTVL.

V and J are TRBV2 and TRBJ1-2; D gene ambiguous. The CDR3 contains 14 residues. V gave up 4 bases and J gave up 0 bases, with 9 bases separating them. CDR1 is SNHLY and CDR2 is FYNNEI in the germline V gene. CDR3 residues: CASSGTETNYGYTF. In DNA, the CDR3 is TGTGCCAGCAGTGGAACGGAGACTAACTATGGCTACACCTTC.

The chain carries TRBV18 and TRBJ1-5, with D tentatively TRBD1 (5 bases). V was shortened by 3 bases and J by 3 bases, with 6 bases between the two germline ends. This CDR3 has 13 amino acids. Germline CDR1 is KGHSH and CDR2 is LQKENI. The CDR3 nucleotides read TGTGCCAGCTCACCGGGGGTCAATCAGCCCCAGCATTTT. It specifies CASSPGVNQPQHF.

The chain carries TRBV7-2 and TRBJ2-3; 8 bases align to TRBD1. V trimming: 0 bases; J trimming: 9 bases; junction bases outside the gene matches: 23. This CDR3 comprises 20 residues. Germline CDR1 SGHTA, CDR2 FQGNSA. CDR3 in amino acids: CASSLASRQGARAGDRTQYF. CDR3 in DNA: TGTGCCAGCAGCTTAGCGTCAAGGCAGGGGGCGAGGGCAGGGGATAGGACGCAGTATTTT.

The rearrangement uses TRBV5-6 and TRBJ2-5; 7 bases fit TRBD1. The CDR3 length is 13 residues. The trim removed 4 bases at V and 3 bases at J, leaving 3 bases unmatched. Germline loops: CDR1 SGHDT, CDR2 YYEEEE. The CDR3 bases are TGTGCCAGCAGCCCTGGGACAGAAGAGACCCAGTACTTC. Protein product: CASSPGTEETQYF.

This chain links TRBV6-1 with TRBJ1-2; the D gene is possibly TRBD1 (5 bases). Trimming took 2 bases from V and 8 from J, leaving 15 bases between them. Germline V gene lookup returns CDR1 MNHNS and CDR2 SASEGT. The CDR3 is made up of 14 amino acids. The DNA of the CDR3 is TGTGCCAGCAGTGAACTCTCAGGGTCGGGGGGCTACACCTTC. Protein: CASSELSGSGGYTF.

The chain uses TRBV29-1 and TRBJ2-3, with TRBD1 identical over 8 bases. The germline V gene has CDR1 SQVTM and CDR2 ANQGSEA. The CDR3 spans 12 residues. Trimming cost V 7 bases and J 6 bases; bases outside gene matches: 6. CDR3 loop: CSGRQGRDTQYF. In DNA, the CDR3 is TGCAGCGGAAGACAGGGGAGGGATACGCAGTATTTT.

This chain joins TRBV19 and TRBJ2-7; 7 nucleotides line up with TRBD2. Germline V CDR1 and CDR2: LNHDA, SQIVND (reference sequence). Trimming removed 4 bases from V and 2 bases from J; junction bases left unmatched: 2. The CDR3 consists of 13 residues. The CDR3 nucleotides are TGTGCCAGTAGTAGGGGAGGGCCCTACGAGCAGTACTTC. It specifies CASSRGGPYEQYF.

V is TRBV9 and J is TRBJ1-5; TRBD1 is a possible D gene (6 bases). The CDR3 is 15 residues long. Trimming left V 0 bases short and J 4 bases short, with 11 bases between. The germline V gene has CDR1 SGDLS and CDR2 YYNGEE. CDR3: CASSVGTERNQPQHF. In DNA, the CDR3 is TGTGCCAGCAGCGTAGGGACAGAGCGTAATCAGCCCCAGCATTTT.

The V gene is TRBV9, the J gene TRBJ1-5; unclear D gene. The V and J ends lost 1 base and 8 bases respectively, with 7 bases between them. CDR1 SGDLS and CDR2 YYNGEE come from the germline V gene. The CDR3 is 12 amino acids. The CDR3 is CASSVPIKPQHF. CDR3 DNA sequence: TGTGCCAGCAGCGTACCAATCAAGCCCCAGCATTTT.

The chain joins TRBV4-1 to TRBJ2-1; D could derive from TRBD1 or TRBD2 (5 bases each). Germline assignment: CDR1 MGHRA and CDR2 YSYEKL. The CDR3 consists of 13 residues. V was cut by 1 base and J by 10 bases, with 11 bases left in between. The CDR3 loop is CASSQATGTEQFF. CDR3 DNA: TGCGCCAGCAGCCAAGCGACGGGGACCGAGCAGTTCTTC.

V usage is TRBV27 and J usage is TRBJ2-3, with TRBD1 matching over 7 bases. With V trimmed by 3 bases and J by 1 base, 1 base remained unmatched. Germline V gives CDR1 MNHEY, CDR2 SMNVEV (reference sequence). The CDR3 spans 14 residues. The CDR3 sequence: CASSFGQGTDTQYF. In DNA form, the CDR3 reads TGTGCCAGCAGTTTTGGACAGGGCACAGATACGCAGTATTTT.